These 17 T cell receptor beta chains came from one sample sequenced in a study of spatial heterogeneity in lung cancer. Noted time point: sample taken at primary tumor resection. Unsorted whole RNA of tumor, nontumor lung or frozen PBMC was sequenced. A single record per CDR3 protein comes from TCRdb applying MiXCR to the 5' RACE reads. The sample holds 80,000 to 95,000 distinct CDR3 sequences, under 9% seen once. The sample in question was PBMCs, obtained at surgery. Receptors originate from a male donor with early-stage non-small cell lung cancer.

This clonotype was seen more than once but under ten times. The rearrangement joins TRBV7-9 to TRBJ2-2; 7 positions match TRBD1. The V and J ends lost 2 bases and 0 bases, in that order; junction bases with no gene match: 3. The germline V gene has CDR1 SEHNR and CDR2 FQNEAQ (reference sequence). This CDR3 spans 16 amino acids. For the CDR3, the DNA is TGTGCCAGCAGCTTATCGCAGGGGGCGAACACCGGGGAGCTGTTTTTT. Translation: CASSLSQGANTGELFF.

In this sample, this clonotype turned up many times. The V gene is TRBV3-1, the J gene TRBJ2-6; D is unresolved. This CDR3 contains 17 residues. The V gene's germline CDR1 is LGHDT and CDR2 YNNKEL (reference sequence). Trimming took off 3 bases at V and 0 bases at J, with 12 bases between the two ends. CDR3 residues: CASSQLGRPSGANVLTF. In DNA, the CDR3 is TGTGCCAGCAGCCAGTTAGGACGGCCCTCTGGGGCCAACGTCCTGACTTTC.

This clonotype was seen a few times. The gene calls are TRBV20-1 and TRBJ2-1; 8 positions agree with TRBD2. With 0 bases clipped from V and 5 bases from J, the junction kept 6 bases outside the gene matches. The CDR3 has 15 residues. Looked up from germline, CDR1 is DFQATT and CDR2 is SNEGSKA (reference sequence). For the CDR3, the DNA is TGCAGTGCTAGAGATCCAGCGGGGGATAACAATGAGCAGTTCTTC. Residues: CSARDPAGDNNEQFF.

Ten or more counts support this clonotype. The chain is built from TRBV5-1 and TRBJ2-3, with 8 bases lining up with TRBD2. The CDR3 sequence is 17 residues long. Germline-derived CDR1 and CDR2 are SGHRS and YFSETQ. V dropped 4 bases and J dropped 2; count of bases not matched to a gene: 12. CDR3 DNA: TGCGCCAGCAGCGCCGGATGGGGTAGCGGGAACACAGATACGCAGTATTTT. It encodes CASSAGWGSGNTDTQYF.

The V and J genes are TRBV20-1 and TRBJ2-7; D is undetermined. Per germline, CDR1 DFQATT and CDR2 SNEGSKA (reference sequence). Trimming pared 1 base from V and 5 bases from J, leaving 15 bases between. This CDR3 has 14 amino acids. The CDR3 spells CSARVDPSAHEQYF. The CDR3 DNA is TGCAGTGCTAGAGTGGACCCTTCAGCCCACGAGCAGTACTTC.

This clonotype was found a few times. CDR3 protein: CASSLATGTAGELFF. CDR3 DNA sequence: TGTGCCAGCAGCTTAGCGACAGGGACGGCCGGGGAGCTGTTTTTT. This chain uses TRBV7-9 with TRBJ2-2, with TRBD1 matching over 7 bases. The CDR3 is 15 residues long. CDR1 and CDR2 from the germline V gene are SEHNR and FQNEAQ (reference sequence). Germline trimming cut 0 bases from V and 6 bases from J; bases unmatched to any gene: 4.

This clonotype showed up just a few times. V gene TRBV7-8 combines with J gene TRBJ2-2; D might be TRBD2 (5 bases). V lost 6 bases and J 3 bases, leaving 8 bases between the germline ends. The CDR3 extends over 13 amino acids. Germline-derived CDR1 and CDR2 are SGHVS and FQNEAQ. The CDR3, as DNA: TGTGCCAGCAGGAGGGTGGACACCGGGGAGCTGTTTTTT. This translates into CASRRVDTGELFF.

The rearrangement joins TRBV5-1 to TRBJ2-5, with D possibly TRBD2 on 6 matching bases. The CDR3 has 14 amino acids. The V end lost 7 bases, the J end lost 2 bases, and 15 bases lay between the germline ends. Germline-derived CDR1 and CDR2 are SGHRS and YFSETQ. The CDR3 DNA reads TGCGCCAGCTACCCTTTGCGGGGTCAAGAGACCCAGTACTTC. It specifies CASYPLRGQETQYF. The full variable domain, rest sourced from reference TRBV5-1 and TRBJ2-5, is KAGVTQTPRYLIKTRGQQVTLSCSPISGHRSVSWYQQTPGQGLQFLFEYFSETQRNKGNFPGRFSGRQFSNSRSEMNVSTLELGDSALYLCASYPLRGQETQYFGPGTRLLVL.

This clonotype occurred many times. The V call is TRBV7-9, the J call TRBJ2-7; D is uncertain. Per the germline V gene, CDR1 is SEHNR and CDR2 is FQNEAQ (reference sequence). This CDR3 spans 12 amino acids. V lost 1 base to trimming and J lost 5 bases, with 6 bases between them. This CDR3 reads CASSLVGDEQYF. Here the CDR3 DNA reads TGTGCCAGCAGCTTAGTTGGCGACGAGCAGTACTTC.

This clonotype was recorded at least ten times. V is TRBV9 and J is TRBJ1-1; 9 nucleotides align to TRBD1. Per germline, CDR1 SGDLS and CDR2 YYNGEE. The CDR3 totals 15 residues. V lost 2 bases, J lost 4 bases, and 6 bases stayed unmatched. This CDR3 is CASSVNRGRITEAFF. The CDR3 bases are TGTGCCAGCAGCGTCAACAGGGGGCGAATCACTGAAGCTTTCTTT.

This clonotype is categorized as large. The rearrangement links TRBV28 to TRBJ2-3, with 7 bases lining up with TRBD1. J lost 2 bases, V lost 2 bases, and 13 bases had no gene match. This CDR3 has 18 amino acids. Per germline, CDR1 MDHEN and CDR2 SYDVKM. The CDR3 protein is CASSLDRVNGPATDTQYF. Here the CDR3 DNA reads TGTGCCAGCAGTTTAGACAGGGTGAATGGTCCTGCCACAGATACGCAGTATTTT.

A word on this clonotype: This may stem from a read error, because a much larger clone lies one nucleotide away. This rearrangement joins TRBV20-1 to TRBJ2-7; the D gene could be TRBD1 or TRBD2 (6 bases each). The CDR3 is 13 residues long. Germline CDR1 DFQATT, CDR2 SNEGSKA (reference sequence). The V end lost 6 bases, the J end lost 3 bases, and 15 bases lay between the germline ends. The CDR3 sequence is CSALAETGYEQYF. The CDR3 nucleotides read TGCAGTGCCTTAGCGGAGACAGGCTACGAGCAGTACTTC.

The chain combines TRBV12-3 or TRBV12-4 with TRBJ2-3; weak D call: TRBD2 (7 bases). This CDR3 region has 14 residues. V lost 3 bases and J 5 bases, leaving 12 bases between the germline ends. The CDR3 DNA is TGTGCCAGCAGTTTCGCGGGGGCCGGAGATACGCAGTATTTT. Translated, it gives CASSFAGAGDTQYF.

CDR3 region: CSVEPTQTETQYF. The CDR3 bases are TGCAGCGTTGAACCGACGCAAACAGAGACCCAGTACTTC. The chain has TRBV29-1 and TRBJ2-5; D not certain. CDR3 length: 13 amino acids. Deletions cut 2 bases from V and 4 bases from J, with 11 bases between. CDR1 is SQVTM, CDR2 ANQGSEA, per germline.

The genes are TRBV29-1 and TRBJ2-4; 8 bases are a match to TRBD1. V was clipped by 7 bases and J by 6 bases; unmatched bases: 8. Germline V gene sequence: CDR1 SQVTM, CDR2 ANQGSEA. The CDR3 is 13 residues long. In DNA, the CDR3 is TGCAGCGCCCGGGACAGGACTCGAAACATTCAGTACTTC. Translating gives CSARDRTRNIQYF.

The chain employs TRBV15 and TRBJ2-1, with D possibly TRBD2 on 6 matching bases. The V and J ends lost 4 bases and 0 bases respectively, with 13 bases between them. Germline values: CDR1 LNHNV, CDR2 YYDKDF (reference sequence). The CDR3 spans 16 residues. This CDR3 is CATSTRRGRSYNEQFF. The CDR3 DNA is TGTGCCACCAGCACGCGGCGGGGTCGCTCCTACAATGAGCAGTTCTTC.

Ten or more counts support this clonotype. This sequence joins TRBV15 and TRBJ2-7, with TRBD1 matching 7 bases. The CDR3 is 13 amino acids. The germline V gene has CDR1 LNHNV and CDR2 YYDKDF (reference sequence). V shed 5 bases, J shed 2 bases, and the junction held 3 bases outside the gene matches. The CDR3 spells CATSRDRPYEQYF. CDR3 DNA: TGTGCCACCAGCCGGGACAGACCCTACGAGCAGTACTTC.